Included here is one T cell receptor (beta chain) sequence, with context. No antigen is known for it. TCRdb keeps only in-frame clones here, not all; method: immunoSEQ multiplex PCR. The table shows 19,000 or so clones, with roughly 83% occurring only once. The CDR3 runs 15 residues. Germline loops: CDR1 MNHEY, CDR2 SVGEGT. The V end was cut by 2 bases, the J end by 0 bases, with 9 bases between. Treatment of the sample: AdE1-LMPpoly-expanded autologous EBV-specific T-cell therapy followed by anti-PD-1 nivolumab. These data come from a study of EBV T-cell therapy then PD-1 blockade in nasopharyngeal carcinoma.

This TCR derives from a man in his forties with nasopharyngeal carcinoma. The V and J genes are TRBV6-2 or TRBV6-3 and TRBJ2-3; D possibly corresponds to TRBD2 (6 bases). This sample comprised CD8+ T cells from blood, obtained at day 0 from a patient whose treatment included autologous EBV-specific T cells and nivolumab. CDR3 coding DNA: TGTGCCAGCAGTTACGGGACTCTTAGCACAGATACGCAGTATTTT. Its protein product is CASSYGTLSTDTQYF.